This T cell receptor beta chain stems from a study of T-cell memory formation after mild COVID-19. The CDR3 contains 14 residues. Germline CDR1 SGHRS, CDR2 YFSETQ. Trimming removed 3 bases from V and 6 bases from J, with 15 bases in between. Study-level findings and limits: Contracting clones localized mainly to CM and EM when CD4+ and mainly to EMRA when CD8+. Clones contracting across day 15 to 85 had a balanced CD4/CD8 profile; later expanding clones leaned CD4+.

From the 5' RACE reads, TCRdb called clonotypes with MiXCR, one entry per CDR3 protein. The data contain hundreds of thousands of distinct CDR3 sequences, about 20% of them seen just once; the ten biggest clones take up about 8.4%. In regard to this clonotype: Its antigen is unknown.

The sequence derives from an adult woman who had mild COVID-19 (a few samples of this study predate the infection). Cell type and time point are not known. V is TRBV5-1 and J is TRBJ1-2, with D perhaps matching TRBD1 (5 bases). The sample comprised PBMCs or a T cell subset sorted from them (not recorded which). The chain's CDR3 is CASSYRTSTDGYTF. The CDR3 DNA reads as TGCGCCAGCAGCTATCGGACATCGACCGATGGCTACACCTTC.